The T cell receptor (beta chain) described here comes from a study of Ad26.COV2.S vaccination and SARS-CoV-2 variants. Looking at the study overall: Enrolled in COV1001, the donor was in the Ad26.COV2.S trial arm, which received the vaccine.

The treatment was: about 20 received Ad26.COV2.S at low or high dose, single or two shots; 5 received placebo; per-sample allocation not given. Sampling happened 63 days after the first vaccine or placebo injection. Points from the study as a whole: Non-spike TCR breadth was similar in vaccine and placebo recipients. Possible underestimation of total T cell responses by the TCR breadth and depth analyses was noted.

This CDR3 is 14 amino acids long. V lost 7 bases to trimming and J lost 4 bases, with 11 bases between them. Germline CDR1 is MNHEY and CDR2 is SMNVEV (reference sequence). Concerning this clone: The antigen remains undetermined.

Clones were read by immunoSEQ multiplex PCR, and TCRdb kept only the in-frame ones, dropping some. The sample consists of roughly 460,000 clones, 80% to 90% of them appearing once. The material sequenced was peripheral blood, taken in a trial of Ad26.COV2.S vaccine versus placebo. The gene calls are TRBV27 and TRBJ1-6; D possibly corresponds to TRBD1 (5 bases). The source is a person between 18 and 65 years old who received the Ad26.COV2.S COVID-19 vaccine or a placebo. CDR3 sequence reads: CASKTTVYNSPLHF. CDR3 DNA: TGTGCCAGCAAGACGACAGTATATAATTCACCCCTCCACTTT.